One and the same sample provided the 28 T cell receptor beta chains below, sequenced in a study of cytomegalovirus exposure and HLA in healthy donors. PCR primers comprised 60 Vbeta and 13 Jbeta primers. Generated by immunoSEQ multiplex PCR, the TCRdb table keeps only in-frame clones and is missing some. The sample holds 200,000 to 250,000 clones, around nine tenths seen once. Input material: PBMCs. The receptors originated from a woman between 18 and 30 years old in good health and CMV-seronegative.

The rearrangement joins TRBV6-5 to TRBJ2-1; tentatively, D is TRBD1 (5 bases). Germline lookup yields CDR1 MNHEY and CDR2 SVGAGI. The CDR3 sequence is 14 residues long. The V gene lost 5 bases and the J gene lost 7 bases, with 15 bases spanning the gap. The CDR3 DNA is TGTGCCAGCAGTACGACAATTTCAGGGAATGAGCAGTTCTTC. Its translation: CASSTTISGNEQFF.

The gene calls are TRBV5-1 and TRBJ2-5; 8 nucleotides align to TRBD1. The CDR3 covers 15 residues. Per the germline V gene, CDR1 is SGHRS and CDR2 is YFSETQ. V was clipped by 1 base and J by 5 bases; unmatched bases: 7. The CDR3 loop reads CASSLSNGQGETQYF. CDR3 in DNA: TGCGCCAGCAGCTTGTCCAACGGACAGGGCGAGACCCAGTACTTC.

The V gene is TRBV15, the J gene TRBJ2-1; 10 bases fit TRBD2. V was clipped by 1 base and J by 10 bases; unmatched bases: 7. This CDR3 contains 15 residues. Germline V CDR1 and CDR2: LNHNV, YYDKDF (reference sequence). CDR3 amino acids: CATSRAAGGRREQFF. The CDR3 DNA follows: TGTGCCACCAGCAGAGCAGCGGGAGGGCGCCGAGAGCAGTTCTTC.

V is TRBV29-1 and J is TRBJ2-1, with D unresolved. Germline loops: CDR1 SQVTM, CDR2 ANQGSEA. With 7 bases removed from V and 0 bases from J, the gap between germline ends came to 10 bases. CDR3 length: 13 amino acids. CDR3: CSAAGFSYNEQFF. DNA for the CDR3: TGCAGCGCCGCAGGTTTCTCCTACAATGAGCAGTTCTTC.

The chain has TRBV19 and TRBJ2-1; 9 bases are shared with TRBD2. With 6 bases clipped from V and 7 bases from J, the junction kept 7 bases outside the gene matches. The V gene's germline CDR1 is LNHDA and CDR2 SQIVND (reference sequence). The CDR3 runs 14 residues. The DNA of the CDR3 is TGTGCCAGTAGCGGGTTAGCGGGGGCGAATGAGCAGTTCTTC. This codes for CASSGLAGANEQFF.

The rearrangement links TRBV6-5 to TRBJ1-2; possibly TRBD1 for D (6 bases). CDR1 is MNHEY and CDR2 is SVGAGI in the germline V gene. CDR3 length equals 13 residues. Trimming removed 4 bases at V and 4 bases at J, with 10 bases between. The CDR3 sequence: CASSSGAGYGYTF. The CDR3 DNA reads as TGTGCCAGCAGTTCAGGGGCGGGCTATGGCTACACCTTC.

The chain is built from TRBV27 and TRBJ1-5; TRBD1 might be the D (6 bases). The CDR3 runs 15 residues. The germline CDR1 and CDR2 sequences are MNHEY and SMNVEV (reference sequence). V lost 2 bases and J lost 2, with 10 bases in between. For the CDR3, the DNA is TGTGCCAGCAGTTTAGGCAGGGGCGGCAATCAGCCCCAGCATTTT. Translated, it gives CASSLGRGGNQPQHF.

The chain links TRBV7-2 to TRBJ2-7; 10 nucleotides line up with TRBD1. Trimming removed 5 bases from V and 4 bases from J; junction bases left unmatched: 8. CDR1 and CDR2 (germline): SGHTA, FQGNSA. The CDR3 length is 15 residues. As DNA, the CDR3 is TGTGCCAGCAGCGAACACGGACAGGGGGGTTACGAGCAGTACTTC. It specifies CASSEHGQGGYEQYF.

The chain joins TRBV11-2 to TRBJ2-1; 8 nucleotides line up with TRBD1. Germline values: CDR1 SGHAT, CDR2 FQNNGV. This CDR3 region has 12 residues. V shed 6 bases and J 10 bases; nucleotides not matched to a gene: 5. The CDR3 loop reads CASSRGTGEQFF. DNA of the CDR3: TGTGCCAGCAGTCGGGGGACAGGCGAGCAGTTCTTC.

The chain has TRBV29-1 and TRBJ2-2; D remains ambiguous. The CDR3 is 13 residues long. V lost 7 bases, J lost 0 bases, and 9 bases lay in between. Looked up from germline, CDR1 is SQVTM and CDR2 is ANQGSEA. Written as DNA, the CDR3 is TGCAGCGCGACTCGCGCGAACACCGGGGAGCTGTTTTTT. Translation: CSATRANTGELFF.

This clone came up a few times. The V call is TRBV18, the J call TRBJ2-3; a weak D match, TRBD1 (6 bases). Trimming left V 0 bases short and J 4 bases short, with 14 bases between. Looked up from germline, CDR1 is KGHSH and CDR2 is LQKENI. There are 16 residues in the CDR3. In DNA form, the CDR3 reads TGTGCCAGCTCACCACCGGGGGCGCGGTGGGCAGATACGCAGTATTTT. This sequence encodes CASSPPGARWADTQYF.

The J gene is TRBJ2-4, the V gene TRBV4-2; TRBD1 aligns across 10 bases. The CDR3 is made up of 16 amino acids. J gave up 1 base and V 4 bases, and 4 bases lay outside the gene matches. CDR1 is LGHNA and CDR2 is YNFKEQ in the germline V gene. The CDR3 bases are TGTGCCAGCAGCCGGCCGGGACAGGGGGCCAAAAACATTCAGTACTTC. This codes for CASSRPGQGAKNIQYF.

The CDR3 sequence is CASSFGQGGSEKLFF. In nucleotides, the CDR3 is TGCGCCAGCAGCTTCGGACAGGGGGGTTCTGAAAAACTGTTTTTT. This chain uses TRBV5-1 with TRBJ1-4, with TRBD1 identical over 10 bases. CDR1 and CDR2 from the germline V gene are SGHRS and YFSETQ. The CDR3 runs to 15 residues. V lost 2 bases, J lost 7 bases, and 5 bases stayed unmatched.

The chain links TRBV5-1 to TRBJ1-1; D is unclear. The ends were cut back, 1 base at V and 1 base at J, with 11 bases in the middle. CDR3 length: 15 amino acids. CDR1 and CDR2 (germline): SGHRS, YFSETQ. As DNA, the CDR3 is TGCGCCAGCAGCTTGAGAGGAAATCCGAACACTGAAGCTTTCTTT. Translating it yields CASSLRGNPNTEAFF.

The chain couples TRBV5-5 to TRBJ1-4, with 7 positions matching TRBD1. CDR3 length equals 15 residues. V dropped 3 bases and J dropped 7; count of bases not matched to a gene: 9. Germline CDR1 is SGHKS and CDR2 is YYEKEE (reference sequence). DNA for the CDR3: TGTGCCAGCAGCTCCAGGACAGGAAATAGTGAAAAACTGTTTTTT. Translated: CASSSRTGNSEKLFF.

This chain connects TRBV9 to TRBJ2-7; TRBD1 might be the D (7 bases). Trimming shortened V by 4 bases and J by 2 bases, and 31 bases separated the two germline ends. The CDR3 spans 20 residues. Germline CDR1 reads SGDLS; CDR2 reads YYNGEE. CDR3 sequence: CASSPAVWGKLEGAAYEQYF. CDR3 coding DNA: TGTGCCAGCAGCCCCGCCGTCTGGGGTAAACTGGAGGGGGCCGCCTACGAGCAGTACTTC.

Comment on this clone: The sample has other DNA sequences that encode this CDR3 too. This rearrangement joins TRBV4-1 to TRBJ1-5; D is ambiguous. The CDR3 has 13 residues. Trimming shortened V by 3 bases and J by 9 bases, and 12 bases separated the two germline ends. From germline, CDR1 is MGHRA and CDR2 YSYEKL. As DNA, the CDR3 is TGCGCCAGCAGCCAGGGCGTCGGTAGGCCCCAGCATTTT. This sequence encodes CASSQGVGRPQHF.

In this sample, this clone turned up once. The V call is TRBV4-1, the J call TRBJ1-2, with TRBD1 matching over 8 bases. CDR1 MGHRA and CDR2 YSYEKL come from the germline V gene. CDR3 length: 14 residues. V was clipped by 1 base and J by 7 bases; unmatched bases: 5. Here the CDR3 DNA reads TGCGCCAGCAGCCAAGTGGCCAGGGGGCCTGGCTACACCTTC. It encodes CASSQVARGPGYTF.

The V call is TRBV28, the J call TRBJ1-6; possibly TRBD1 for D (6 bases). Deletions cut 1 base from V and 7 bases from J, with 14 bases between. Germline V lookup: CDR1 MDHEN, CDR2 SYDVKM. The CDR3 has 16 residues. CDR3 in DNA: TGTGCCAGCAGTTTATTCGACAGGCCAGGGAATTCACCCCTCCACTTT. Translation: CASSLFDRPGNSPLHF.

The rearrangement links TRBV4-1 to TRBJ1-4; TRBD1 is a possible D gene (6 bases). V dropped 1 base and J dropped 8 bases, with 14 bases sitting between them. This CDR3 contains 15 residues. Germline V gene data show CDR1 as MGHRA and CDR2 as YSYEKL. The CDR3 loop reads CASSQVKQGREKLFF. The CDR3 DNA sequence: TGCGCCAGCAGCCAAGTAAAACAGGGAAGGGAAAAACTGTTTTTT.

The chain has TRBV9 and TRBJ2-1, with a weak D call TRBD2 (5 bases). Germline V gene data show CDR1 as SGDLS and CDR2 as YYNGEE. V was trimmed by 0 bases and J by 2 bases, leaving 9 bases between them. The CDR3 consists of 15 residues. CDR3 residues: CASSVGAGPYNEQFF. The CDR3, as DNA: TGTGCCAGCAGCGTAGGGGCGGGCCCCTACAATGAGCAGTTCTTC.

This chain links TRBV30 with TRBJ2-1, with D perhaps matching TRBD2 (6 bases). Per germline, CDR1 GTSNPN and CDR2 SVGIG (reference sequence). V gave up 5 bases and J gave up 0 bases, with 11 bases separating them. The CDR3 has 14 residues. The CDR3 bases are TGTGCCTGGTCGGACGGGAGCTCCTACAATGAGCAGTTCTTC. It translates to CAWSDGSSYNEQFF.

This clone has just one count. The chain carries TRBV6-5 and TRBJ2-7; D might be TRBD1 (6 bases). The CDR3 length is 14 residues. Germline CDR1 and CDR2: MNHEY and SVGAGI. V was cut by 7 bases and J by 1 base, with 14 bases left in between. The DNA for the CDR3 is TGTGCCAGCACCCGGCAGGGGTTTTCCTACGAGCAGTACTTC. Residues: CASTRQGFSYEQYF.

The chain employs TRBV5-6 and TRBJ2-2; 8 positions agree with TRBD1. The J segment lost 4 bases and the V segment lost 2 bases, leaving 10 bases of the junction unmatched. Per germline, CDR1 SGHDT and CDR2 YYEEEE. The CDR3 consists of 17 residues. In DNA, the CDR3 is TGTGCCAGCAGCTTAGCCAGACAGGGGTCAAGCACCGGGGAGCTGTTTTTT. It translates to CASSLARQGSSTGELFF.

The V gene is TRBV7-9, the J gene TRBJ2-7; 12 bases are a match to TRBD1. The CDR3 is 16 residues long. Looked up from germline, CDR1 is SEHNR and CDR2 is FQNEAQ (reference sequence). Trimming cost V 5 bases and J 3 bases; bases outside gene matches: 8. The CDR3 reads CASSAGTGGSGYEQYF. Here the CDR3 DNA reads TGTGCCAGCAGCGCTGGGACAGGGGGCAGTGGCTACGAGCAGTACTTC.

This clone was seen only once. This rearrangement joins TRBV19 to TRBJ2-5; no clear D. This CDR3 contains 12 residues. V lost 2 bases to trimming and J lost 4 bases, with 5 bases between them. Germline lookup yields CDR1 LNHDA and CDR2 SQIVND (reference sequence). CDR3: CASSIPSETQYF. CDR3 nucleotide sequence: TGTGCCAGTAGTATACCCTCAGAGACCCAGTACTTC.

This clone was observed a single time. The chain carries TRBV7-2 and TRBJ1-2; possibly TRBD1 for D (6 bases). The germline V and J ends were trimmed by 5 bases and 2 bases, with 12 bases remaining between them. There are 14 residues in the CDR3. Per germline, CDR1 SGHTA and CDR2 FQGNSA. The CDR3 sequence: CASSRSGANYGYTF. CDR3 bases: TGTGCCAGCAGCCGATCAGGGGCAAACTATGGCTACACCTTC.

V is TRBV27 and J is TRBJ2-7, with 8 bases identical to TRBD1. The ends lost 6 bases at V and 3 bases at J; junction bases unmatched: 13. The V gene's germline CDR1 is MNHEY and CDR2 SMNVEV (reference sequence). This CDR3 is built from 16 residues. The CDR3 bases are TGTGCCAGCAGCCGCACCGGGACAGGAGACTTCTACGAGCAGTACTTC. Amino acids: CASSRTGTGDFYEQYF.